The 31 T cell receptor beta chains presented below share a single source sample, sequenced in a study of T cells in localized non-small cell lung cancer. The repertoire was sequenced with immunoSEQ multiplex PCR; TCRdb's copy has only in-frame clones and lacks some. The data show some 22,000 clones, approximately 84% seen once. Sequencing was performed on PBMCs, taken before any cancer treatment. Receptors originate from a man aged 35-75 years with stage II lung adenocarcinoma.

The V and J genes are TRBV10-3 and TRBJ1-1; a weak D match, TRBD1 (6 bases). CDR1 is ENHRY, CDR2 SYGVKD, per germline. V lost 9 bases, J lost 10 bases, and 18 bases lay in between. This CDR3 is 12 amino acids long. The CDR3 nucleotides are TGTGCCATGAGGGGGAATGCGGGGGTAGCTTTCTTT. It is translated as CAMRGNAGVAFF.

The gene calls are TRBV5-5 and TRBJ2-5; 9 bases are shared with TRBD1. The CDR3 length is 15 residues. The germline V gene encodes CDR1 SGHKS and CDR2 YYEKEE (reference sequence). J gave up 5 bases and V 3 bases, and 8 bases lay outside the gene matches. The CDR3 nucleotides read TGTGCCAGCAGCTCGCACAGGGGGCTGGGGGAGACCCAGTACTTC. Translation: CASSSHRGLGETQYF.

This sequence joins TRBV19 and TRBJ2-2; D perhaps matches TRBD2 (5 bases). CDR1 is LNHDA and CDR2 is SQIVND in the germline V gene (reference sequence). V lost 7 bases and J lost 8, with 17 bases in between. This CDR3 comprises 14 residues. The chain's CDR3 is CASTPLGSSGELFF. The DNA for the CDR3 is TGTGCCAGTACCCCTCTAGGGAGTTCTGGGGAGCTGTTTTTT.

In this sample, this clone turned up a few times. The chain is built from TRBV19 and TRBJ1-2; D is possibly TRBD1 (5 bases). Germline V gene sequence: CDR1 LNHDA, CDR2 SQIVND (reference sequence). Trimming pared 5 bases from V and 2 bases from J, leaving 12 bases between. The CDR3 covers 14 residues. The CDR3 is CASSYGRGNYGYTF. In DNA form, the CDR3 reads TGTGCCAGTAGTTACGGAAGGGGCAACTATGGCTACACCTTC.

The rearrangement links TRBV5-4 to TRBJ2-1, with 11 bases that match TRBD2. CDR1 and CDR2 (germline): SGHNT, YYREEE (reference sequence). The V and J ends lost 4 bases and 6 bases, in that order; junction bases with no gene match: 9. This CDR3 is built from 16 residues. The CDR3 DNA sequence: TGTGCCAGCAGCCCTACGATAGCGGGAGGGGTCAATGAGCAGTTCTTC. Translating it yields CASSPTIAGGVNEQFF.

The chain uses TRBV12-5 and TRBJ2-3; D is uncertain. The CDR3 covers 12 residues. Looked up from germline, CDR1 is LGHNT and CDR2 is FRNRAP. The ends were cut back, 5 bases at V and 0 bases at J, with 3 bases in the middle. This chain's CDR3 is CASGTSTDTQYF. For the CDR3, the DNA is TGTGCTAGTGGTACAAGCACAGATACGCAGTATTTT. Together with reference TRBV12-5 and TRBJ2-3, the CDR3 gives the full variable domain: DARVTQTPRHKVTEMGQEVTMRCQPILGHNTVFWYRQTMMQGLELLAYFRNRAPLDDSGMPKDRFSAEMPDATLATLKIQPSEPRDSAVYFCASGTSTDTQYFGPGTRLTVL.

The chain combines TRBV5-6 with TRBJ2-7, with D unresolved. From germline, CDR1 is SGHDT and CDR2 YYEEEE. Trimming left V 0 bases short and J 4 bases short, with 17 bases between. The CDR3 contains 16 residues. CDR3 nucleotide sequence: TGTGCCAGCAGCTTGGCCCAGTCTCTTCAGAGATACGAGCAGTACTTC. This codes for CASSLAQSLQRYEQYF. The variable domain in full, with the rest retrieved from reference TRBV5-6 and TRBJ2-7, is DAGVTQSPTHLIKTRGQQVTLRCSPKSGHDTVSWYQQALGQGPQFIFQYYEEEERQRGNFPDRFSGHQFPNYSSELNVNALLLGDSALYLCASSLAQSLQRYEQYFGPGTRLTVT.

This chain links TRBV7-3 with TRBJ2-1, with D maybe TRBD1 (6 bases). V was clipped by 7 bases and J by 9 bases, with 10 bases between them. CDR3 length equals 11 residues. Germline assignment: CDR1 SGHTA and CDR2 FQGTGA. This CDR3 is CASTSGVEQFF. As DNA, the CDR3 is TGTGCCAGCACCTCAGGGGTTGAGCAGTTCTTC.

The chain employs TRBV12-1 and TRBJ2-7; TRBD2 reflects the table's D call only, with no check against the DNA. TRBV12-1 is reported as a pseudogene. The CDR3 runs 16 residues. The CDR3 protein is CASSLPGLADSYEQYF. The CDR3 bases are TGTGCCAGCAGCTTACCTGGACTAGCGGACTCCTACGAGCAGTACTTC.

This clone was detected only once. CDR3 sequence reads: CASRAPAINTGELFF. DNA of the CDR3: TGTGCCAGCAGAGCCCCGGCGATAAACACCGGGGAGCTGTTTTTT. This chain connects TRBV7-9 to TRBJ2-2; no clear D gene. There are 15 residues in the CDR3. Per germline, CDR1 SEHNR and CDR2 FQNEAQ (reference sequence). V lost 6 bases to trimming and J lost 2 bases, with 13 bases between them. Supplemented by reference TRBV7-9 and TRBJ2-2, the full variable domain reads DTGVSQNPRHKITKRGQNVTFRCDPISEHNRLYWYRQTLGQGPEFLTYFQNEAQLEKSRLLSDRFSAERPKGSFSTLEIQRTEQGDSAMYLCASRAPAINTGELFFGEGSRLTVL.

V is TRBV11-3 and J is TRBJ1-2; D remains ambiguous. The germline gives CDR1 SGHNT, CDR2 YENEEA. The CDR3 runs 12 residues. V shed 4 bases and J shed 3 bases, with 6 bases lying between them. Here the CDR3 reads CASSSGDYGYTF. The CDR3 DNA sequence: TGTGCCAGCAGCTCTGGGGACTATGGCTACACCTTC.

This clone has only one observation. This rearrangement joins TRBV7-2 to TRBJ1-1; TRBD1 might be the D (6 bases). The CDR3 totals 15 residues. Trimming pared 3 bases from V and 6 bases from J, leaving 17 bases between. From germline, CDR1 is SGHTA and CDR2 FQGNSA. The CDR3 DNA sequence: TGTGCCAGCAGCTTTCGGGACACTGGGAGGTCTGAAGCTTTCTTT. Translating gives CASSFRDTGRSEAFF. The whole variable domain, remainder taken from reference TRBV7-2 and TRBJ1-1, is GAGVSQSPSNKVTEKGKDVELRCDPISGHTALYWYRQSLGQGLEFLIYFQGNSAPDKSGLPSDRFSAERTGGSVSTLTIQRTQQEDSAVYLCASSFRDTGRSEAFFGQGTRLTVV.

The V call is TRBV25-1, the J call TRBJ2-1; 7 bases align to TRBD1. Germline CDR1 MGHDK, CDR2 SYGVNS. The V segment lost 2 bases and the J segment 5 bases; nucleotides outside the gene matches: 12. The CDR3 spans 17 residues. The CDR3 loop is CASSEPPRTGSDNEQFF. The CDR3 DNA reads TGTGCCAGCAGTGAACCACCGAGGACAGGATCGGACAATGAGCAGTTCTTC.

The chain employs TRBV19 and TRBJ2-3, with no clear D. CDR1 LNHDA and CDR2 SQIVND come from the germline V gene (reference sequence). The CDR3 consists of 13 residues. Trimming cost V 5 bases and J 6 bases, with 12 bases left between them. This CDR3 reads CASSPPPADTQYF. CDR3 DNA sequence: TGTGCCAGTAGTCCCCCTCCCGCGGATACGCAGTATTTT.

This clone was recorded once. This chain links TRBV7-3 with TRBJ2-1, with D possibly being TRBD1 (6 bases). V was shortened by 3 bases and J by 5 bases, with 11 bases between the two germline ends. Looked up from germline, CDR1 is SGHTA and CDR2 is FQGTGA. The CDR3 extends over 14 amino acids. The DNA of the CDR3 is TGTGCCAGCAGCTTCGGGACACACAACAATGAGCAGTTCTTC. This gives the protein CASSFGTHNNEQFF. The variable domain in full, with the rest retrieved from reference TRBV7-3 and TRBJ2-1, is GAGVSQTPSNKVTEKGKYVELRCDPISGHTALYWYRQSLGQGPEFLIYFQGTGAADDSGLPNDRFFAVRPEGSVSTLKIQRTERGDSAVYLCASSFGTHNNEQFFGPGTRLTVL.

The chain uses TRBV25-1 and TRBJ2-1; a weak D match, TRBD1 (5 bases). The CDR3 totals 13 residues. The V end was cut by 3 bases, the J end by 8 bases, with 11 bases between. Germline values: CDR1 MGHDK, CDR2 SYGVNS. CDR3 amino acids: CASSDHEQDEQFF. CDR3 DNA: TGTGCCAGCAGTGACCATGAACAGGATGAGCAGTTCTTC.

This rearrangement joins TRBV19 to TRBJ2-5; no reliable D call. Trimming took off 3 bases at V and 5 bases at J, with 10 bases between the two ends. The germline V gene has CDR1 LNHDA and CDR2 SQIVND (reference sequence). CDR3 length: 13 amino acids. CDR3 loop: CASSITTVETQYF. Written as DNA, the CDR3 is TGTGCCAGTAGTATTACGACTGTGGAGACCCAGTACTTC. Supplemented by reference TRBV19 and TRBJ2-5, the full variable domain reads DGGITQSPKYLFRKEGQNVTLSCEQNLNHDAMYWYRQDPGQGLRLIYYSQIVNDFQKGDIAEGYSVSREKKESFPLTVTSAQKNPTAFYLCASSITTVETQYFGPGTRLLVL.

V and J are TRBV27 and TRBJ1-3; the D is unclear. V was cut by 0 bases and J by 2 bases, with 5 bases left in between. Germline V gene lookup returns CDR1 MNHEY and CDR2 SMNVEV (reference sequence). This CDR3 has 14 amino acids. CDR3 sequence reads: CASSLSFPGNTIYF. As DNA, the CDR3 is TGTGCCAGCAGTTTATCGTTTCCTGGAAACACCATATATTTT.

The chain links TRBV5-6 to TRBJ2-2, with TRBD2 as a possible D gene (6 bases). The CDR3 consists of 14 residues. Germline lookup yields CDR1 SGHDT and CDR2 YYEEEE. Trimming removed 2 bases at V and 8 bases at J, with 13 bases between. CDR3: CASSFIAAGGELFF. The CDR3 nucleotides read TGTGCCAGCAGCTTTATAGCGGCCGGTGGGGAGCTGTTTTTT.

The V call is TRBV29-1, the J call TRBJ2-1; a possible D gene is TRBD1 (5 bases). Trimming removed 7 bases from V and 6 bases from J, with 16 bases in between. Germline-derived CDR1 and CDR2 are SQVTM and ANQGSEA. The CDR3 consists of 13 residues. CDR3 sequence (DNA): TGCAGCGCTGCGACCACCCAGGGCAATGAGCAGTTCTTC. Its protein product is CSAATTQGNEQFF.

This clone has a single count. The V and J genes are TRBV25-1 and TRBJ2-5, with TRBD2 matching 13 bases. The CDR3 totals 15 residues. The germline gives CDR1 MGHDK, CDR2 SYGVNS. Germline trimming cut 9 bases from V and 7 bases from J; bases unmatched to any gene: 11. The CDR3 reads CASLKRTSGGATQYF. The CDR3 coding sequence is TGTGCCAGTCTTAAAAGAACTAGCGGGGGGGCGACCCAGTACTTC.

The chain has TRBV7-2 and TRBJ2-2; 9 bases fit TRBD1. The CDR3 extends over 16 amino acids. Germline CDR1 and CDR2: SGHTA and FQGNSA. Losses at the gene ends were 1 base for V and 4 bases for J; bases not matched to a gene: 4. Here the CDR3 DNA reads TGTGCCAGCAGCTTAGACAGGGGGCTTATCACCGGGGAGCTGTTTTTT. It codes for CASSLDRGLITGELFF.

CDR3 sequence (DNA): TGTGCCAGCAGCCGTCTGACGGGTTCCAATCAGCCCCAGCATTTT. Its translation is CASSRLTGSNQPQHF. The chain carries TRBV21-1 and TRBJ1-5. TRBV21-1 is described as a pseudogene. CDR3 length equals 15 residues.

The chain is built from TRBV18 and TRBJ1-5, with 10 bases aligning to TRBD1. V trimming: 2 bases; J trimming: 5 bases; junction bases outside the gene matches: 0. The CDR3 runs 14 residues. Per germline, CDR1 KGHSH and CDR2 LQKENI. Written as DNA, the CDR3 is TGTGCCAGCTCACCAGGACAGGGGGATCAGCCCCAGCATTTT. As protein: CASSPGQGDQPQHF.

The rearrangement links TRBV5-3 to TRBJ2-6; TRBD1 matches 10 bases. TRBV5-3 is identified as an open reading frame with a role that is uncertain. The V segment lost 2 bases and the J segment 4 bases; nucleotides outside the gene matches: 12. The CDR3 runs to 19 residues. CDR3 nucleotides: TGTGCCAGAAGCTTAATACCGGGACAGGGGCTTTACGGGGCCAACGTCCTGACTTTC. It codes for CARSLIPGQGLYGANVLTF.

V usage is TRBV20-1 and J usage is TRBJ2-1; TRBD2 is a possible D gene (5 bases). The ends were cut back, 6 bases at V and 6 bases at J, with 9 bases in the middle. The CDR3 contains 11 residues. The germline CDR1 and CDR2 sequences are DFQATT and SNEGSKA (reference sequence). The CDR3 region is CSATGFNEQFF. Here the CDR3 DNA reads TGCAGTGCGACGGGGTTCAATGAGCAGTTCTTC.

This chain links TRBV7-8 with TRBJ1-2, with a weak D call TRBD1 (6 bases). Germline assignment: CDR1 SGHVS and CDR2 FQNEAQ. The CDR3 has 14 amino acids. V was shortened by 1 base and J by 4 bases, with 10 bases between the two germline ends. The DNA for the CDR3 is TGTGCCAGCAGCTTAGGACAGGTTGTCTATGGCTACACCTTC. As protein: CASSLGQVVYGYTF.

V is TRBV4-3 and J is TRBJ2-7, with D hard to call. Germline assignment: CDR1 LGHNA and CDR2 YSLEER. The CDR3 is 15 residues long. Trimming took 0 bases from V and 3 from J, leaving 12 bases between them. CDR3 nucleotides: TGCGCCAGCAGCCAAGATACCGGAGACGGCTACGAGCAGTACTTC. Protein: CASSQDTGDGYEQYF.

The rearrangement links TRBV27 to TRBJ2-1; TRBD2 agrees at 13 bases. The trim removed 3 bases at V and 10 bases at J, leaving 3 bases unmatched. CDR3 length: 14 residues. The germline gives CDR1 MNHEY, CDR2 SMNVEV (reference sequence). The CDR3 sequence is CASSFTGLAGEQFF. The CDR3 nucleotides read TGTGCCAGCAGTTTCACGGGACTAGCGGGAGAGCAGTTCTTC.

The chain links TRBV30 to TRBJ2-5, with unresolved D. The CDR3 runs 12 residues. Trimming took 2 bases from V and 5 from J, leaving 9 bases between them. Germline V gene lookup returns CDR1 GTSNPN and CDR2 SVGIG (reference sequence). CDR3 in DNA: TGTGCCTGGAGTTCTACCAGGGAGACCCAGTACTTC. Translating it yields CAWSSTRETQYF.

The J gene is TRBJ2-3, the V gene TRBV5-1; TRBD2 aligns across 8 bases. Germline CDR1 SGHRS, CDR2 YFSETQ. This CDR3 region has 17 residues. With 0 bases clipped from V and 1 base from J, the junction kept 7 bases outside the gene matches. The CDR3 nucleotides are TGCGCCAGCAGCTTGGTCCCAGCGGGAGTAGGCACAGATACGCAGTATTTT. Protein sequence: CASSLVPAGVGTDTQYF.